This is a list of T cell receptor beta chains from one sample in a study of cytomegalovirus exposure and HLA in healthy donors. Repertoires were generated with immunoSEQ multiplex PCR, while TCRdb's copy carries only in-frame clones and drops some. Found here are about 190,000 clones, approximately 85% of them singletons; the top ten hold about 1.8%. The sample comprised PBMCs. The source is a young man in good health and CMV-seronegative. Each CDR3 is given without its conserved first and last residue. The order of the fields is J gene, V gene, CDR3 protein.

TRBJ1-2 TRBV5-4 ASSLGNRDYNYGYT
TRBJ2-5 TRBV11-2 ASREVGGGETQY
TRBJ1-1 TRBV6-6 ASTRLQGWNTEAF
TRBJ2-7 TRBV9 ASSAGQAYEQY
TRBJ2-1 TRBV7-2 ASRTGTSDEQF
TRBJ2-7 TRBV9 ASSVGGGRAFSEQY
TRBJ2-1 TRBV15 ATSAKKRLAGISSNEQF
TRBJ2-3 TRBV7-9 ASRRGQGEGDTQY
TRBJ1-2 TRBV4-1 ASSQGGYYGYT
TRBJ1-6 TRBV27 ASSLGQGSYNSPLH
TRBJ2-1 TRBV7-9 ASSLAPGGVSDEQF
TRBJ1-1 TRBV19 ASTPWTVNTEAF
TRBJ2-2 TRBV6-5 ASSYATGTNTGELF
TRBJ2-3 TRBV9 ASSVGGWTDTQY
TRBJ1-4 TRBV11-2 ASSLVDGVDEKLF
TRBJ2-3 TRBV12-5 ASGSKVTSGGTDTQY
TRBJ2-7 TRBV6-5 ASSRTGFEQY
TRBJ2-1 TRBV15 ATSVQNLAGGVEQF
TRBJ2-3 TRBV19 ASSPTDLAGGYQY
TRBJ2-2 TRBV28 ASGWSGSTGELF
TRBJ2-3 TRBV9 ASSVGPSGGVNTQY
TRBJ1-4 TRBV4-2 ASSSDRVVEKLF